This T cell receptor beta chain was sequenced during a study of somatic mutations in cytotoxic T cells in rheumatoid arthritis (dated by TCRdb to about 2017). Regarding the study in general: Patient peripheral blood (around 30 ml EDTA) was drawn right after diagnosis and before any treatment started. A total of 65 or so rheumatoid arthritis patients and about 21 healthy controls underwent TCRB deep sequencing. Patients and controls did not essentially differ in median age, which was nearly identical between the groups. To characterize clonality, the study used TCRB deep sequencing while asking whether somatic mutations are carried by expanded CD8+ T-cell clones in newly diagnosed, untreated rheumatoid arthritis. Some V beta antibody-stained T-cell populations were flow-sorted on a FACSAria II or Sony SH800 at nearly 100% purity, and sorted V beta1+ cells also underwent TCRB sequencing. General study outcomes and caveats: Several identical CD8+ TCRB sequences were found in both blood and synovial fluid, and in about an eighth of the 65 patients the largest CD8+ clone exceeded 20% of CD8+ cells. Rheumatoid arthritis patients and age-matched healthy controls did not significantly differ in CD8+ T-cell clonality. The slight underrepresentation of TRBV07 in patients was not corrected for multiple comparisons. It was unknown which antigens the expanded CD8+ clones targeted, and their absence from virus-specific databases did not exclude viral specificity. In patients, CD8+ clonality rose with age (Spearman r of about 0.51), which was not the case in healthy controls.

Genomic DNA underwent TCRB CDR3 sequencing using the immunoSEQ assay. Regarding the original processing steps: Only a few patient CD8+ clones larger than 1% matched published virus-specific TCRB sequences when compared against them. Analyses were restricted to productive TCRB rearrangements. Clonality was calculated as a Shannon entropy-based productive clonality index, and a clone was defined by a unique TCRB CDR3 sequence. Repertoire overlap between two samples was calculated from the template counts of each clone relative to total templates per sample. A correlation with a Spearman r of roughly 0.61 was found between V-gene usage by flow cytometry and V-gene usage by TCRB sequencing. Drawn from immuneACCESS, this table holds only the in-frame rearrangements with V and J called that TCRdb kept. Clones are partly lost; checked studies trace under half to an unresolved V gene and leave the rest unexplained. V and J calls and clone size are as listed in that table; D and trimming were resolved from the DNA. The sample table contains 4,400 or so clones; only one count was recorded for around 87% of them. The ten largest account for approximately 40% of the sample.

V and J are truncated by 3 bases and 4 bases respectively, leaving an intervening sequence of 10 bases. Spanning cysteine to phenylalanine, the CDR3 consists of 13 amino acids. Only the CDR3 DNA is retained, 39 bases long and in frame from the first base. CDR1 and CDR2 were assigned from the germline V gene as SGDLS and YYNGEE. As for this clone: Its antigen target is currently unknown. No base qualities exist here, and no much larger clone lies one base off it.

CD4+ and CD8+ cells were isolated by positive magnetic bead selection on an AutoMACS, and purity was checked by flow cytometry. A TCR V beta antibody panel was used in flow cytometry to screen first for clonal expansions, which were then characterized by TCRB deep sequencing of sorted CD8+ fractions. Isolation of peripheral blood mononuclear cells was done through Ficoll-Paque PLUS density gradient separation. DNA from CD4-enriched, CD8-enriched or PBMC samples was extracted using Nucleospin Tissue or Tissue XS kits and then quantified on a Qubit 2.0 fluorometer. The chain was built from TRBV9 and TRBJ1-2; there is no confident call for the D gene. The sequence was obtained from a woman in her fifties or sixties with rheumatoid arthritis. The source material was CD8+ T cells sorted from blood. At the DNA level, the sequence is TGTGCCAGCAGCGCGGGAGATTTCTATGGCTACACCTTC. Its translation reads: CASSAGDFYGYTF.